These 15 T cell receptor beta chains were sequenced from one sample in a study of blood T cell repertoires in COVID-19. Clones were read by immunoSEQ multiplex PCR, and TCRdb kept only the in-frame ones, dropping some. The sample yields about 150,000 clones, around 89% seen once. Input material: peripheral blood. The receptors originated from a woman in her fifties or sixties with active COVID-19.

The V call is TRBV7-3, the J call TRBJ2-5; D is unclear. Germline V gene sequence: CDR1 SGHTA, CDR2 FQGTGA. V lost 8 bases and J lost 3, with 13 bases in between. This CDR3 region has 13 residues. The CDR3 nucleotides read TGTGCCAGCTTGGAAGAGGAGAAAGAGACCCAGTACTTC. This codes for CASLEEEKETQYF. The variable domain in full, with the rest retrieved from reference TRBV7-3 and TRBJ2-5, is GAGVSQTPSNKVTEKGKYVELRCDPISGHTALYWYRQSLGQGPEFLIYFQGTGAADDSGLPNDRFFAVRPEGSVSTLKIQRTERGDSAVYLCASLEEEKETQYFGPGTRLLVL.

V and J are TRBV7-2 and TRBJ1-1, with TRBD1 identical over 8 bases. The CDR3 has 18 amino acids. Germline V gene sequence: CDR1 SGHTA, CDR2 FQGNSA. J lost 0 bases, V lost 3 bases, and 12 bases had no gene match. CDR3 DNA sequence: TGTGCCAGCAGCTTTAGACAGGGGAGGAGGGTGATGAACACTGAAGCTTTCTTT. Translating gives CASSFRQGRRVMNTEAFF.

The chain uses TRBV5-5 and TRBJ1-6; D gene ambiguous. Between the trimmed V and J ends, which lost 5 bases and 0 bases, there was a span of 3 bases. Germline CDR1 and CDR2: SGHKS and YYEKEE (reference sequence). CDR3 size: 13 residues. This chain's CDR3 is CASSLSYNSPLHF. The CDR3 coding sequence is TGTGCCAGCAGTCTCTCCTATAATTCACCCCTCCACTTT.

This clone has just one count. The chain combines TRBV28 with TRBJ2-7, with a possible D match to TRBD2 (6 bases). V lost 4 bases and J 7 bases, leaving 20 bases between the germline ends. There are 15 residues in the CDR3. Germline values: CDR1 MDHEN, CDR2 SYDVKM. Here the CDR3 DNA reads TGTGCCAGCAGTTCGGGCGGGACCGGCTGGGGAGAGCAGTACTTC. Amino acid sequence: CASSSGGTGWGEQYF.

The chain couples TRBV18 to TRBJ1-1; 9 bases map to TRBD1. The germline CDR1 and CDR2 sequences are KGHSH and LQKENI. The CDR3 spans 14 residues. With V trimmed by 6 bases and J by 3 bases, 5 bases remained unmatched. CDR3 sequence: CASSTRDRDTEAFF. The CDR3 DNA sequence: TGTGCCAGCTCCACTCGGGACAGGGACACTGAAGCTTTCTTT.

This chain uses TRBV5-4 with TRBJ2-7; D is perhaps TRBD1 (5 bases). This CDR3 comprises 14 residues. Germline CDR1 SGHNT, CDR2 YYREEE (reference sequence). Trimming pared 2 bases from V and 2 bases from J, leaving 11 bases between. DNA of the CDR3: TGTGCCAGCAGCTTAGAAGGGGTTACCTACGAGCAGTACTTC. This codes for CASSLEGVTYEQYF.

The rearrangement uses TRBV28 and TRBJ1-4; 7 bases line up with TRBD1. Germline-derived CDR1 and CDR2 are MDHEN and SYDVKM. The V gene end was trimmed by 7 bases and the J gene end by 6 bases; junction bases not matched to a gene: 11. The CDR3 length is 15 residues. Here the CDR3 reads CASTDLSGGHEKLFF. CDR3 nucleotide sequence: TGTGCCAGCACCGACCTTTCAGGGGGGCATGAAAAACTGTTTTTT.

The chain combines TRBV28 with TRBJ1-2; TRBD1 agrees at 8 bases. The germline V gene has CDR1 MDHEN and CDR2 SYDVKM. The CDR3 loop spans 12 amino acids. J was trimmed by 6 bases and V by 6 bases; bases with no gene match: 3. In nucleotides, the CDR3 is TGTGCCAGCAGAAAGACAGGGGATGGCTACACCTTC. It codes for CASRKTGDGYTF.

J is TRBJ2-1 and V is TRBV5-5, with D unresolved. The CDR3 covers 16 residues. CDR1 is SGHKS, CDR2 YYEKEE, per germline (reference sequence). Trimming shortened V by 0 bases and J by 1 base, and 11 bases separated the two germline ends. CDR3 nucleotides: TGTGCCAGCAGCTTGGAGATAGCTATTTCCTACAATGAGCAGTTCTTC. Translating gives CASSLEIAISYNEQFF.

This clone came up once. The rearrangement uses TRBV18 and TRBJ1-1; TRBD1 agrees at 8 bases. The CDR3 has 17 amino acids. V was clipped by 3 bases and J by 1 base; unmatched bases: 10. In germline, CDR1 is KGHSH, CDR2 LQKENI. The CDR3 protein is CASSPIILQGGNTEAFF. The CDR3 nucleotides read TGTGCCAGCTCACCTATCATACTACAGGGGGGGAACACTGAAGCTTTCTTT.

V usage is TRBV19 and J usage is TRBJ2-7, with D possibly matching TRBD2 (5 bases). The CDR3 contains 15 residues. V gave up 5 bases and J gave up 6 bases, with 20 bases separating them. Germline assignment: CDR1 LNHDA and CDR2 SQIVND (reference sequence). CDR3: CASSAASGSISEQYF. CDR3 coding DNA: TGTGCCAGTAGTGCCGCCTCGGGATCCATCTCCGAGCAGTACTTC.

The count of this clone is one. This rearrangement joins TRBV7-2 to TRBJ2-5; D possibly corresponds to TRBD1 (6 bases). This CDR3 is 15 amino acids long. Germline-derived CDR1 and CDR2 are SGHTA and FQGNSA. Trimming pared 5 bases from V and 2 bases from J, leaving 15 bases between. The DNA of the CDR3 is TGTGCCAGCAGCCTTCCTCGGACAGTTCAAGAGACCCAGTACTTC. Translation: CASSLPRTVQETQYF.

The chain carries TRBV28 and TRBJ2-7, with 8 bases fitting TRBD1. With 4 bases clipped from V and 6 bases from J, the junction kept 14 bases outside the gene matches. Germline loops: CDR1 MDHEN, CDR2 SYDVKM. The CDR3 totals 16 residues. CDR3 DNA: TGTGCCAGCAGTTCAACAGGGGGTCCGCTTCGGGGCGAGCAGTACTTC. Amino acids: CASSSTGGPLRGEQYF.

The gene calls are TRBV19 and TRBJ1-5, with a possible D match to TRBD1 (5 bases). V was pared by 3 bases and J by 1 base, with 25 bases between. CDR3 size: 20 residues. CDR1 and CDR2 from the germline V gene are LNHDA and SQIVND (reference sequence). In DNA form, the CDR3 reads TGTGCCAGTAGTATCTTTGGTTATCCCCCCCCCAGGGTCAGCAATCAGCCCCAGCATTTT. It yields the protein CASSIFGYPPPRVSNQPQHF.

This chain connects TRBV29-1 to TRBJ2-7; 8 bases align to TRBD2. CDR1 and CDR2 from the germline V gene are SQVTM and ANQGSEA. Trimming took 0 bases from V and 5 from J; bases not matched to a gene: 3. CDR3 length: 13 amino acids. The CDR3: CSVEEGLGNEQYF. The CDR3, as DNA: TGCAGCGTTGAAGAGGGACTAGGGAACGAGCAGTACTTC.